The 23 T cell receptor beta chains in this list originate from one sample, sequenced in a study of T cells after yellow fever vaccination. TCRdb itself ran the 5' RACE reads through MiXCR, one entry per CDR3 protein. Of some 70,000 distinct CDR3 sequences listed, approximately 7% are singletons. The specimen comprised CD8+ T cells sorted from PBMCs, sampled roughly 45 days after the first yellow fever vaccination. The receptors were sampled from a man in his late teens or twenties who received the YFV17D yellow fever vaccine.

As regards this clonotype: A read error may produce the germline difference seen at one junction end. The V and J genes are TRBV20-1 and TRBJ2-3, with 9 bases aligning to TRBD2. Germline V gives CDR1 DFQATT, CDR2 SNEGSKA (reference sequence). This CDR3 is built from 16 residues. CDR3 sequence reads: CCAPEVAGALTDTQYF. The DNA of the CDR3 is TGCTGTGCTCCGGAAGTAGCGGGGGCTCTCACAGATACGCAGTATTTT.

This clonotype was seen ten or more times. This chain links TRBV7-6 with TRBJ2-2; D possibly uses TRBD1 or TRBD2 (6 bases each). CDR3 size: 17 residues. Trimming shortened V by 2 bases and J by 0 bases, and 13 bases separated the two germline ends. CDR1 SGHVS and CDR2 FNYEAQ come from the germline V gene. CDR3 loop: CASSLNGGDANTGELFF. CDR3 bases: TGTGCCAGCAGCTTAAACGGGGGCGATGCGAACACCGGGGAGCTGTTTTTT.

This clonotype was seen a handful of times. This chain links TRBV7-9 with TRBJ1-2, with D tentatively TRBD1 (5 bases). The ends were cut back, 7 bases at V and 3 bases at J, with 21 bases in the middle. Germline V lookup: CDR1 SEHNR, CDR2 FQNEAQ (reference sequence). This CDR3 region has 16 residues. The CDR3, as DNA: TGTGCCAGCACCTCCCCTCGGGGGGGGATGGACTATGGCTACACCTTC. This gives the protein CASTSPRGGMDYGYTF. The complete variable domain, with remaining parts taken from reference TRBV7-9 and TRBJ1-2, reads DTGVSQNPRHKITKRGQNVTFRCDPISEHNRLYWYRQTLGQGPEFLTYFQNEAQLEKSRLLSDRFSAERPKGSFSTLEIQRTEQGDSAMYLCASTSPRGGMDYGYTFGSGTRLTVV.

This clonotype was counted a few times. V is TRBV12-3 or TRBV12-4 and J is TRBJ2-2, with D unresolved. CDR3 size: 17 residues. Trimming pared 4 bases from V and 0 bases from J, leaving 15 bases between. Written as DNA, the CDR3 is TGTGCCAGCAGTTCCGACCTTGGAACCGCGAACACCGGGGAGCTGTTTTTT. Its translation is CASSSDLGTANTGELFF.

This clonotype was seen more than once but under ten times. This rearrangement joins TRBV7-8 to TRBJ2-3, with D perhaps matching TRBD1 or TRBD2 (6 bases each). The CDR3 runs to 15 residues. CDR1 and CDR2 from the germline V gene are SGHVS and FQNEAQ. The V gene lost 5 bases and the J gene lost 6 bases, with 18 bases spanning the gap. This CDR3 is CASSENMIGGDTQYF. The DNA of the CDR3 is TGTGCCAGCAGCGAAAACATGATAGGGGGGGATACGCAGTATTTT.

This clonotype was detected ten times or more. CDR3 nucleotides: TGTGCCAGCAGGGCACTAGCGGGGGAGGGGGCAGATGAGCAGTTCTTC. Amino acid sequence: CASRALAGEGADEQFF. The chain employs TRBV6-5 and TRBJ2-1; 11 positions agree with TRBD2. CDR1 is MNHEY, CDR2 SVGAGI, per germline. The CDR3 runs to 16 residues. The ends lost 6 bases at V and 8 bases at J; junction bases unmatched: 12.

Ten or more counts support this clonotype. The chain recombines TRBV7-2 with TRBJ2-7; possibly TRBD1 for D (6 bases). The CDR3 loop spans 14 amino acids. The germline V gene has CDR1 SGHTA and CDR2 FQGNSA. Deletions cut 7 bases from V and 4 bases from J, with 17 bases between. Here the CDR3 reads CASNPGAGDYEQYF. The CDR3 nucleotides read TGTGCCAGCAACCCCGGCGCAGGGGATTACGAGCAGTACTTC.

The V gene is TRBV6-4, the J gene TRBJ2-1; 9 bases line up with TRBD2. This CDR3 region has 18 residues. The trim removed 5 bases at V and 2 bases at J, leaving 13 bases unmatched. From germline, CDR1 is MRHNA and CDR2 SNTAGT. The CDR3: CASSSDGTSFSPYNEQFF. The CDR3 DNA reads TGTGCCAGCAGTTCGGACGGGACTAGCTTTTCCCCCTACAATGAGCAGTTCTTC.

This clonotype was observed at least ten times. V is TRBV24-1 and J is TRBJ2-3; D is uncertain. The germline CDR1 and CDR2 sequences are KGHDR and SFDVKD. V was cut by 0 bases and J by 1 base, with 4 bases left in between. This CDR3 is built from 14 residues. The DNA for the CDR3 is TGTGCCACCAGTGATTTGGGGGGCACAGATACGCAGTATTTT. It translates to CATSDLGGTDTQYF.

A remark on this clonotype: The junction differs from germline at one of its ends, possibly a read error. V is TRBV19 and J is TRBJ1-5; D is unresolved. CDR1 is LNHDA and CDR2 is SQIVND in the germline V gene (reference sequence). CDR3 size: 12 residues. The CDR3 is CASSRRNQPQRF. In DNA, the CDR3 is TGTGCCAGTAGTAGAAGAAATCAGCCCCAGCGTTTT. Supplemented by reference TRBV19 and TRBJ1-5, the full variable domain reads DGGITQSPKYLFRKEGQNVTLSCEQNLNHDAMYWYRQDPGQGLRLIYYSQIVNDFQKGDIAEGYSVSREKKESFPLTVTSAQKNPTAFYLCASSRRNQPQRFGDGTRLSIL.

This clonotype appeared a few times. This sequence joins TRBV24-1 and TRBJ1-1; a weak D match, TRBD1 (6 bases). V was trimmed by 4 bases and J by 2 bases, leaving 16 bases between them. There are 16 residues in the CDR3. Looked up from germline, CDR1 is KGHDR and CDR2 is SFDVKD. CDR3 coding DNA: TGTGCCACCAGTGACACTGGGGGGGGGCCCAACACTGAAGCTTTCTTT. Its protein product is CATSDTGGGPNTEAFF.

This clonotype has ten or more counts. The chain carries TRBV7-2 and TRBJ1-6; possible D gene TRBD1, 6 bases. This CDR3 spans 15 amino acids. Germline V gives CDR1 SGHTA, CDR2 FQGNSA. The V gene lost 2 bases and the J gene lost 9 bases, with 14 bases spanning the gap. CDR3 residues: CASSLTGTPVSPLHF. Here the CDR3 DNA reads TGTGCCAGCAGCTTAACGGGGACACCGGTTTCACCCCTCCACTTT.

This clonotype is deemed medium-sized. The CDR3 DNA sequence: TGTGCCAGCAGCCAAGGACAGGGGGACACCGGGGAGCTGTTTTTT. As protein: CASSQGQGDTGELFF. This chain joins TRBV4-2 and TRBJ2-2; 9 nucleotides line up with TRBD1. This CDR3 has 15 amino acids. The V gene's germline CDR1 is LGHNA and CDR2 YNFKEQ. The V gene end was trimmed by 1 base and the J gene end by 3 bases; junction bases not matched to a gene: 0.

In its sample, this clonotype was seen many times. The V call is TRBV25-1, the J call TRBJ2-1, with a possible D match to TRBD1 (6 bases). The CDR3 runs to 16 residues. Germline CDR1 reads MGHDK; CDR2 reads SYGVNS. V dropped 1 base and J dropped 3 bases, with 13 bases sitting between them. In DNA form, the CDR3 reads TGTGCCAGCAGTGAATTGAGGCAGGGGCACTACAATGAGCAGTTCTTC. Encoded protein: CASSELRQGHYNEQFF.

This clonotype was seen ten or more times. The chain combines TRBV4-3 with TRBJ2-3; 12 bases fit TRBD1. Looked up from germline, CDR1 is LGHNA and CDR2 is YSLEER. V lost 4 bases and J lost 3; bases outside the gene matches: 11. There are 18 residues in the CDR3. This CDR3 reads CASSRGTGGIPRTDTQYF. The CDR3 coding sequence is TGCGCCAGCAGCCGCGGGACAGGGGGCATCCCTAGGACAGATACGCAGTATTTT.

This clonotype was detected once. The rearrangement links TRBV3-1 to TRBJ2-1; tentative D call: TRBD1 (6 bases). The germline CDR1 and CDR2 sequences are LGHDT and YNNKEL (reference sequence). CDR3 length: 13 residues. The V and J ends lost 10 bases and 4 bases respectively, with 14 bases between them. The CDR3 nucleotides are TGTGCCACCCGAGGGGGTTCTTACAATGAGCAGTTCTTC. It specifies CATRGGSYNEQFF.

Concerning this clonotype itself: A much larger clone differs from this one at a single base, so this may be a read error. As DNA, the CDR3 is TGTGCCAGCAGCCCCTTAGCGGGGGGGCCCGGCAATAAGCAGTTCTTC. Protein sequence: CASSPLAGGPGNKQFF. The V gene is TRBV14, the J gene TRBJ2-1; 11 nucleotides line up with TRBD2. The CDR3 totals 16 residues. Germline loops: CDR1 SGHDN, CDR2 FVKESK.

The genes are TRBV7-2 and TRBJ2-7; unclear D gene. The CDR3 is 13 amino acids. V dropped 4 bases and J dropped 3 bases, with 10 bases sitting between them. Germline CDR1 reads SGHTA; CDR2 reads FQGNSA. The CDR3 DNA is TGTGCCAGCAGCTGGACGGTGAGCTACGAGCAGTACGTC. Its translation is CASSWTVSYEQYV.

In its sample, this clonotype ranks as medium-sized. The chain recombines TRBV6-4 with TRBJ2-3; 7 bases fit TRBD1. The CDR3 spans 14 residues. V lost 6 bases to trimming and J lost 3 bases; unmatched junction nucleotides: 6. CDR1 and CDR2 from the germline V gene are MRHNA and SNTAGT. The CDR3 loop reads CASSPGQATDTQYF. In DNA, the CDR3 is TGTGCCAGCAGCCCTGGACAGGCAACAGATACGCAGTATTTT.

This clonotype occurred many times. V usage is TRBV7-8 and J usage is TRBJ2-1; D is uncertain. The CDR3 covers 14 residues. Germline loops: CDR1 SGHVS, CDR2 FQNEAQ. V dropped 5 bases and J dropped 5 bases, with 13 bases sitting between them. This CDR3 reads CASSPYVSNNEQFF. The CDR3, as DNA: TGTGCCAGCAGCCCGTATGTGAGCAACAATGAGCAGTTCTTC.

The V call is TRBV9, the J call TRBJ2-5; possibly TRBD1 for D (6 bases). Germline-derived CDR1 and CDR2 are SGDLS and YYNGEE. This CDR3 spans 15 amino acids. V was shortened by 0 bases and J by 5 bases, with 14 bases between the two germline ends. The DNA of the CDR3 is TGTGCCAGCAGCGTAGGAACGGGACACGTTGAGACCCAGTACTTC. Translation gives CASSVGTGHVETQYF. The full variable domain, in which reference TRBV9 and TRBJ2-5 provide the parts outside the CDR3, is DSGVTQTPKHLITATGQRVTLRCSPRSGDLSVYWYQQSLDQGLQFLIQYYNGEERAKGNILERFSAQQFPDLHSELNLSSLELGDSALYFCASSVGTGHVETQYFGPGTRLLVL.

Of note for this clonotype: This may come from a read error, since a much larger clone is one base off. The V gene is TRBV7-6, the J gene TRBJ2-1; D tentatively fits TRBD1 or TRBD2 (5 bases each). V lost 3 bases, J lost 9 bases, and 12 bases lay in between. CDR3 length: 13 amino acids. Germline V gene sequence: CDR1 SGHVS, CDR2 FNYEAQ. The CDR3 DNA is TGTGCCAGCAGCTTCGGGGCTGCCGGTGAGCAGTTCTTC. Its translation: CASSFGAAGEQFF. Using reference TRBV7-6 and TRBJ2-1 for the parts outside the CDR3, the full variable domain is GAGVSQSPRYKVTKRGQDVALRCDPISGHVSLYWYRQALGQGPEFLTYFNYEAQQDKSGLPNDRFSAERPEGSISTLTIQRTEQRDSAMYRCASSFGAAGEQFFGPGTRLTVL.

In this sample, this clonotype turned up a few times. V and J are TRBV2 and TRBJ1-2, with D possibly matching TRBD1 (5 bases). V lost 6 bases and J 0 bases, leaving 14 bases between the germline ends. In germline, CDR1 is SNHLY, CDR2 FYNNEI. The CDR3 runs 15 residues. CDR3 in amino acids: CASSTLQGANYGYTF. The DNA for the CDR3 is TGTGCCAGCAGCACTTTGCAGGGTGCTAACTATGGCTACACCTTC.